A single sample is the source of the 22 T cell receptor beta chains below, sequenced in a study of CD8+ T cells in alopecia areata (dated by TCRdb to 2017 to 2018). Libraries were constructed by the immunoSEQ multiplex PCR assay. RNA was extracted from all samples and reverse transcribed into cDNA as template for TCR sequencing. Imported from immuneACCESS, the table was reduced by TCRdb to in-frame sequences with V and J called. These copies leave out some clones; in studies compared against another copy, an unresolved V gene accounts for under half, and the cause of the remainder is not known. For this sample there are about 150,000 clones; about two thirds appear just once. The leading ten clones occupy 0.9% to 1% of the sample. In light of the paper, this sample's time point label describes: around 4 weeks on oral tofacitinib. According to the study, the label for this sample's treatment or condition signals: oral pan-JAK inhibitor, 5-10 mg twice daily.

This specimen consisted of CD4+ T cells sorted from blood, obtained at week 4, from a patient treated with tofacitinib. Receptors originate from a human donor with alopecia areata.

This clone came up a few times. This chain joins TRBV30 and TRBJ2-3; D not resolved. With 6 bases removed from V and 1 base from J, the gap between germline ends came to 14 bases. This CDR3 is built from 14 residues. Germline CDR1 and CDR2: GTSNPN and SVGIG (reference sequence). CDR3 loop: CACHFPGGTDTQYF. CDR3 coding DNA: TGTGCCTGTCATTTCCCTGGGGGCACAGATACGCAGTATTTT. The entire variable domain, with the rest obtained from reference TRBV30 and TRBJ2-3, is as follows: SQTIHQWPATLVQPVGSPLSLECTVEGTSNPNLYWYRQAAGRGLQLLFYSVGIGQISSEVPQNLSASRPQDRQFILSSKKLLLSDSGFYLCACHFPGGTDTQYFGPGTRLTVL.

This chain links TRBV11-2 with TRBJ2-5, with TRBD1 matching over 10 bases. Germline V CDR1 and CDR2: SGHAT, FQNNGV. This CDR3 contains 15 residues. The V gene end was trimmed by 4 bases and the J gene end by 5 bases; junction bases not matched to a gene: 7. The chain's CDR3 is CASSSRDRGFETQYF. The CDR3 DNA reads TGTGCCAGCAGCTCACGGGACAGGGGATTTGAGACCCAGTACTTC.

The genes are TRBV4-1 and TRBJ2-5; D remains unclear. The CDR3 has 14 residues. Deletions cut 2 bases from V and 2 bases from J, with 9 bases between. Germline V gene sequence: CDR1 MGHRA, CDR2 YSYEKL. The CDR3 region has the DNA TGCGCCAGCAGCCAATTGGCAGCGCAAGAGACCCAGTACTTC. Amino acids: CASSQLAAQETQYF.

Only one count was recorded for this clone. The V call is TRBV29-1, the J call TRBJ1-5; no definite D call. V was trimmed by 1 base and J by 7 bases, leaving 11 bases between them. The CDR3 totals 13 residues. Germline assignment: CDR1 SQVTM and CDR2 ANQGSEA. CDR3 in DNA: TGCAGCGTTGAAGTCTATCCGGGACAGCCCCAGCATTTT. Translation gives CSVEVYPGQPQHF.

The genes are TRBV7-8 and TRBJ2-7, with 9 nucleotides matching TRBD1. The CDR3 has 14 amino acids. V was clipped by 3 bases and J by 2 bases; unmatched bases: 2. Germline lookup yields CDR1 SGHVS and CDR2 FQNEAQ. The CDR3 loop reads CASSFGQGTYEQYF. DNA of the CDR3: TGTGCCAGCAGCTTTGGACAGGGGACCTACGAGCAGTACTTC.

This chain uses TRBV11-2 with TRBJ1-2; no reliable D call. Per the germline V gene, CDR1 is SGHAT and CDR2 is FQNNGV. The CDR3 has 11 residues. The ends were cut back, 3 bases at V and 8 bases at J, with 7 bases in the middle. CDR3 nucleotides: TGTGCCAGCAGCTTCAGAGGGGGCTACACCTTC. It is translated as CASSFRGGYTF.

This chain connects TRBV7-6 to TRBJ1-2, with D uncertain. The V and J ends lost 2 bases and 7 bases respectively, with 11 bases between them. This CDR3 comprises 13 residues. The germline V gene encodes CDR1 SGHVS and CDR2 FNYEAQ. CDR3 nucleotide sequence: TGTGCCAGCAGCTTACAAAGTGAGGGTGGCTACACCTTC. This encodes CASSLQSEGGYTF.

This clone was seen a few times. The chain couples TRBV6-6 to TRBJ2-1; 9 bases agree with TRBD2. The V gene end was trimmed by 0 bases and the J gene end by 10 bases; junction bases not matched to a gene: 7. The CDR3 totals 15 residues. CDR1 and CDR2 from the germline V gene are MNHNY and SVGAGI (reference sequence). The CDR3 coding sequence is TGTGCCAGCAGTTACTCTCACCAGCGGGGGGTCGAGCAGTTCTTC. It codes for CASSYSHQRGVEQFF.

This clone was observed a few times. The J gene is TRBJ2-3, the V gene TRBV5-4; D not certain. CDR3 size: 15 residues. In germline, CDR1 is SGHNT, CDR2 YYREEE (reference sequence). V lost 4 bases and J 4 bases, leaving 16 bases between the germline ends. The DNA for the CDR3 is TGTGCCAGCAGCCCAGCCGGGTCTCAGGCAGATACGCAGTATTTT. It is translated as CASSPAGSQADTQYF.

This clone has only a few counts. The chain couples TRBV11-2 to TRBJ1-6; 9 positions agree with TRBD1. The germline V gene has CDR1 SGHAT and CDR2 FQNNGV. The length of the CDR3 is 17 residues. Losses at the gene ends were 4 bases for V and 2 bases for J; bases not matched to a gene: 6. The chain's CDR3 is CASSSDRGIAYNSPLHF. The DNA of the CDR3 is TGTGCCAGCAGCTCAGACAGGGGGATCGCCTATAATTCACCCCTCCACTTT.

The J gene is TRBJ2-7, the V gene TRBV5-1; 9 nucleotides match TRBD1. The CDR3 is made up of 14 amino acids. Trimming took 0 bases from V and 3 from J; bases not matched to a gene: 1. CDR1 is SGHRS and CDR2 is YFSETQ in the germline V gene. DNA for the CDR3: TGCGCCAGCAGCTTGGGACAGGGGGGCTACGAGCAGTACTTC. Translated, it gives CASSLGQGGYEQYF.

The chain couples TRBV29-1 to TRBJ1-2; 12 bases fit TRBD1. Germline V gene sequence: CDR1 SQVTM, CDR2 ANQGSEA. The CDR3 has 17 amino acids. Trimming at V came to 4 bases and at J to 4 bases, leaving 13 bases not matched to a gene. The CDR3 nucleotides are TGCAGCGTTGTTTACGGGTGGGGACAGGGGGCTCTCTATGGCTACACCTTC. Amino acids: CSVVYGWGQGALYGYTF.

CDR3 amino acids: CASGLPRMGGTEAFF. The CDR3 DNA reads as TGTGCTAGTGGTTTGCCGCGGATGGGGGGCACTGAAGCTTTCTTT. V usage is TRBV12-5 and J usage is TRBJ1-1; perhaps TRBD1 as D (5 bases). The germline V gene has CDR1 LGHNT and CDR2 FRNRAP. The CDR3 covers 15 residues. Trimming left V 2 bases short and J 4 bases short, with 14 bases between.

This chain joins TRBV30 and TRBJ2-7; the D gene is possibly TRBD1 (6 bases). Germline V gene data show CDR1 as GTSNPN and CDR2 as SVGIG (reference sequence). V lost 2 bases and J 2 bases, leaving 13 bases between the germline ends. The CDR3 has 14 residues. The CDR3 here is CAWSFSTGTYEQYF. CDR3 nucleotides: TGTGCCTGGAGTTTCTCGACAGGAACCTACGAGCAGTACTTC. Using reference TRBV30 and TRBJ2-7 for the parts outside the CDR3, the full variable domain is SQTIHQWPATLVQPVGSPLSLECTVEGTSNPNLYWYRQAAGRGLQLLFYSVGIGQISSEVPQNLSASRPQDRQFILSSKKLLLSDSGFYLCAWSFSTGTYEQYFGPGTRLTVT.

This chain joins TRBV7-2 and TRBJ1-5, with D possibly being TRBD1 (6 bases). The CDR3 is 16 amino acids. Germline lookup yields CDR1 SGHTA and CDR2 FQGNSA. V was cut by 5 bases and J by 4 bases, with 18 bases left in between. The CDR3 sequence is CASSADTGRWNQPQHF. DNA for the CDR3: TGTGCCAGCAGCGCCGATACAGGGCGGTGGAATCAGCCCCAGCATTTT.

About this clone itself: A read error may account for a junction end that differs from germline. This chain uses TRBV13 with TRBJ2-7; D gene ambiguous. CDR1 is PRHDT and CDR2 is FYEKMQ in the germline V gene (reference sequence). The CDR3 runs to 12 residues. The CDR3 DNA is TGTGCCAGCAGCATAGGCTTCTACGAGCAGTACTTC. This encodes CASSIGFYEQYF. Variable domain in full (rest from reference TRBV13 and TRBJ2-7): AAGVIQSPRHLIKEKRETATLKCYPIPRHDTVYWYQQGPGQDPQFLISFYEKMQSDKGSIPDRFSAQQFSDYHSELNMSSLELGDSALYFCASSIGFYEQYFGPGTRLTVT.

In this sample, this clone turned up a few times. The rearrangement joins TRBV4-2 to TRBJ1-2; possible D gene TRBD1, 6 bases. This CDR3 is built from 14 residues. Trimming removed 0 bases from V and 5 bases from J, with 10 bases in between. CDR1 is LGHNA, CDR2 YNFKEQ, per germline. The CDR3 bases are TGTGCCAGCAGCCAAGATCTGGGGGCGTATGGCTACACCTTC. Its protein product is CASSQDLGAYGYTF.

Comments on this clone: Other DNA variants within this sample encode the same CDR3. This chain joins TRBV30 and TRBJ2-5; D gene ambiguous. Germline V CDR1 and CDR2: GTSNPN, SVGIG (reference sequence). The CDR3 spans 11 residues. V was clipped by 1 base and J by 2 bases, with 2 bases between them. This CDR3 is CAWSEQETQYF. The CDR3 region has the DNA TGTGCCTGGAGTGAGCAAGAGACCCAGTACTTC.

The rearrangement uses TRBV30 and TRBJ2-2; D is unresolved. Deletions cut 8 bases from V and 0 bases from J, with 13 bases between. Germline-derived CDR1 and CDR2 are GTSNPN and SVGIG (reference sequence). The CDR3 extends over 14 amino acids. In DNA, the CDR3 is TGTGCCGCGCCGACTGACCCGAACACCGGGGAGCTGTTTTTT. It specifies CAAPTDPNTGELFF.

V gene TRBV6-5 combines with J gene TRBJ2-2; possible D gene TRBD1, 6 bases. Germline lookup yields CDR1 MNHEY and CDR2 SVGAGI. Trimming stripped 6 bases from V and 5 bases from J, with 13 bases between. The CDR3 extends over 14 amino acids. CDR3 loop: CASRFLGGTGELFF. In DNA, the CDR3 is TGTGCCAGCAGATTTCTAGGGGGAACCGGGGAGCTGTTTTTT.

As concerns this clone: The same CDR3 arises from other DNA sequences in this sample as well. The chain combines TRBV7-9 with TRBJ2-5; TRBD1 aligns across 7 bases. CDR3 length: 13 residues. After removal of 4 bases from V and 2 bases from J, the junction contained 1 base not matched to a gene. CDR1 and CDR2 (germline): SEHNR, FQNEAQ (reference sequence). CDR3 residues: CASSSTGQETQYF. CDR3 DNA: TGTGCCAGCAGCTCGACAGGGCAAGAGACCCAGTACTTC.

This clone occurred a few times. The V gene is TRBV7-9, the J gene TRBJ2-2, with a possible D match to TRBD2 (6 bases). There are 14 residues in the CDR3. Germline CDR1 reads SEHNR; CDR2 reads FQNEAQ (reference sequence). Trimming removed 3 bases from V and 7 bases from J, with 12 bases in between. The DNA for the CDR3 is TGTGCCAGCAGCTTTCGACACGGGGGCGGGGAGCTGTTTTTT. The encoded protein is CASSFRHGGGELFF.